These 19 T cell receptor beta chains were sequenced from one sample in a study of blood T cell repertoires in COVID-19 (TCRdb year 2020). Libraries were prepared through the immunoSEQ multiplex PCR assay. The clones in this table, taken by TCRdb from immuneACCESS, are in-frame only. Not every clone is retained; where verified, under half of the shortfall comes from an unresolved V gene, and the cause of the rest is unknown. Counted in this sample were hundreds of thousands of clones; just over 85% of them appeared once. Clones ranked in the top ten supply around 6.5% of the sample. What was sequenced was peripheral blood. The receptors originated from an older man with acute or convalescent COVID-19.

The chain uses TRBV28 and TRBJ1-1, with TRBD1 identical over 9 bases. The CDR3 is made up of 16 amino acids. Germline V gene sequence: CDR1 MDHEN, CDR2 SYDVKM. V lost 5 bases, J lost 0 bases, and 7 bases stayed unmatched. CDR3 residues: CASSEAGTGLNTEAFF. CDR3 nucleotides: TGTGCCAGCAGTGAGGCCGGGACAGGGTTGAACACTGAAGCTTTCTTT.

This CDR3 reads CASSTSGSFTGELFF. Written as DNA, the CDR3 is TGTGCCAGCAGTACTAGCGGGAGTTTTACCGGGGAGCTGTTTTTT. This chain connects TRBV6-5 to TRBJ2-2; 11 positions agree with TRBD2. This CDR3 is built from 15 residues. V gave up 5 bases and J gave up 5 bases; unmatched junction bases: 4. Germline lookup yields CDR1 MNHEY and CDR2 SVGAGI.

The gene calls are TRBV18 and TRBJ2-7, with TRBD1 matching 9 bases. The CDR3 spans 13 residues. V was clipped by 3 bases and J by 5 bases; unmatched bases: 2. CDR1 is KGHSH and CDR2 is LQKENI in the germline V gene. CDR3 in amino acids: CASSPTGGHEQYF. In DNA form, the CDR3 reads TGTGCCAGCTCACCGACAGGGGGTCACGAGCAGTACTTC.

The V call is TRBV10-1, the J call TRBJ2-5, with 7 bases identical to TRBD2. The CDR3 covers 14 residues. Germline-derived CDR1 and CDR2 are WNHNN and SYGVQD (reference sequence). J gave up 2 bases and V 5 bases, and 5 bases lay outside the gene matches. As DNA, the CDR3 is TGCGCCAGCAGTAGCGGGATAACACAAGAGACCCAGTACTTC. Protein: CASSSGITQETQYF.

The chain employs TRBV5-1 and TRBJ2-7, with D possibly being TRBD2 (6 bases). This CDR3 is 16 amino acids long. Looked up from germline, CDR1 is SGHRS and CDR2 is YFSETQ. V was cut by 1 base and J by 1 base, with 15 bases left in between. CDR3 sequence reads: CASSLYGGEGSYEQYF. As DNA, the CDR3 is TGCGCCAGCAGCTTGTACGGGGGAGAGGGATCCTACGAGCAGTACTTC. Looking up the rest from reference TRBV5-1 and TRBJ2-7 gives the full variable domain: KAGVTQTPRYLIKTRGQQVTLSCSPISGHRSVSWYQQTPGQGLQFLFEYFSETQRNKGNFPGRFSGRQFSNSRSEMNVSTLELGDSALYLCASSLYGGEGSYEQYFGPGTRLTVT.

V and J are TRBV5-1 and TRBJ2-3; 7 nucleotides match TRBD1. The CDR3 consists of 14 residues. V trimming: 4 bases; J trimming: 7 bases; junction bases outside the gene matches: 9. In germline, CDR1 is SGHRS, CDR2 YFSETQ. CDR3 amino acids: CASSLGQGVHTQYF. The CDR3 DNA sequence: TGCGCCAGCAGCCTCGGGCAGGGGGTTCATACGCAGTATTTT. Supplemented by reference TRBV5-1 and TRBJ2-3, the full variable domain reads KAGVTQTPRYLIKTRGQQVTLSCSPISGHRSVSWYQQTPGQGLQFLFEYFSETQRNKGNFPGRFSGRQFSNSRSEMNVSTLELGDSALYLCASSLGQGVHTQYFGPGTRLTVL.

V gene TRBV3-1 (or the pseudogene TRBV3-2) combines with J gene TRBJ2-6, with D maybe TRBD1 (5 bases). Germline V lookup: CDR1 LGHDT, CDR2 YNNKEL (reference sequence). Trimming left V 1 base short and J 2 bases short, with 6 bases between. The CDR3 runs 15 residues. The CDR3 protein is CASSQGTTGANVLTF. CDR3 nucleotide sequence: TGTGCCAGCAGCCAAGGGACAACTGGGGCCAACGTCCTGACTTTC.

This chain joins TRBV28 and TRBJ1-2, with 7 bases that match TRBD1. The germline gives CDR1 MDHEN, CDR2 SYDVKM. Germline trimming cut 6 bases from V and 2 bases from J; bases unmatched to any gene: 0. This CDR3 comprises 12 residues. CDR3 sequence: CASRGGNYGYTF. In DNA, the CDR3 is TGTGCCAGCAGAGGGGGCAACTATGGCTACACCTTC.

The V gene is TRBV18, the J gene TRBJ1-3; 8 nucleotides match TRBD1. Germline CDR1 reads KGHSH; CDR2 reads LQKENI. The CDR3 runs to 14 residues. With V trimmed by 8 bases and J by 4 bases, 7 bases remained unmatched. This CDR3 reads CASQATGAGNTIYF. CDR3 bases: TGTGCCAGCCAAGCGACAGGGGCAGGAAACACCATATATTTT.

This clone was counted a few times. V gene TRBV7-2 combines with J gene TRBJ2-6; D possibly corresponds to TRBD2 (5 bases). The V gene's germline CDR1 is SGHTA and CDR2 FQGNSA. The CDR3 extends over 13 amino acids. CDR3 protein: CAGGGSGANVLTF. In DNA form, the CDR3 reads TGTGCAGGCGGCGGGTCTGGGGCCAACGTCCTGACTTTC.

The J gene is TRBJ1-6, the V gene TRBV27, with 7 bases lining up with TRBD1. The CDR3 is 14 residues long. The germline V gene encodes CDR1 MNHEY and CDR2 SMNVEV (reference sequence). V was clipped by 5 bases and J by 10 bases; unmatched bases: 8. The CDR3 DNA reads TGTGCCAGCAGTCAGAGGGACAGAAACTCACCCCTCCACTTT. This sequence encodes CASSQRDRNSPLHF.

This clone was seen a single time. The chain employs TRBV9 and TRBJ1-3; the D is unclear. Germline V gene lookup returns CDR1 SGDLS and CDR2 YYNGEE. V was trimmed by 5 bases and J by 0 bases, leaving 12 bases between them. This CDR3 comprises 15 residues. This CDR3 is CASSGESVSGNTIYF. CDR3 coding DNA: TGTGCCAGCAGTGGGGAGAGCGTCTCTGGAAACACCATATATTTT.

The rearrangement uses TRBV19 and TRBJ2-3; possibly TRBD1 for D (6 bases). The V gene lost 6 bases and the J gene lost 10 bases, with 20 bases spanning the gap. Germline V gene lookup returns CDR1 LNHDA and CDR2 SQIVND (reference sequence). This CDR3 is built from 14 residues. The CDR3 sequence is CASRPLPTGTAQYF. The CDR3 nucleotides are TGTGCCAGTAGACCCCTTCCCACAGGGACGGCGCAGTATTTT.

The chain couples TRBV30 to TRBJ2-7; 8 nucleotides line up with TRBD1. With V trimmed by 5 bases and J by 9 bases, 6 bases remained unmatched. Germline CDR1 is GTSNPN and CDR2 is SVGIG (reference sequence). CDR3 length equals 11 residues. The chain's CDR3 is CAWSYGQGQYF. CDR3 sequence (DNA): TGTGCCTGGTCATACGGACAGGGGCAGTACTTC.

This clone was detected only once. J is TRBJ2-2 and V is TRBV6-5; no clear D gene. CDR3 size: 14 residues. Trimming took off 2 bases at V and 4 bases at J, with 8 bases between the two ends. CDR1 MNHEY and CDR2 SVGAGI come from the germline V gene. CDR3 nucleotide sequence: TGTGCCAGCAGTTACGATAGAATCACCGGGGAGCTGTTTTTT. It specifies CASSYDRITGELFF.

This chain uses TRBV15 with TRBJ2-3; D remains ambiguous. CDR1 LNHNV and CDR2 YYDKDF come from the germline V gene (reference sequence). The V gene lost 0 bases and the J gene lost 0 bases, with 10 bases spanning the gap. This CDR3 is built from 16 residues. CDR3 amino acids: CATSRDRASSTDTQYF. CDR3 nucleotide sequence: TGTGCCACCAGCAGAGACCGAGCGTCTAGCACAGATACGCAGTATTTT.

V usage is TRBV28 and J usage is TRBJ2-7, with 8 bases that match TRBD1. The CDR3 consists of 12 residues. Unmatched junction bases numbered 3, after V lost 6 bases and J lost 5 bases. Germline V gene lookup returns CDR1 MDHEN and CDR2 SYDVKM. The CDR3 DNA follows: TGTGCCAGCAGGACGACAGGGGACGAGCAGTACTTC. This encodes CASRTTGDEQYF.

V and J are TRBV29-1 and TRBJ2-1; no definite D call. Germline-derived CDR1 and CDR2 are SQVTM and ANQGSEA. There are 12 residues in the CDR3. V was shortened by 3 bases and J by 6 bases, with 9 bases between the two germline ends. The CDR3 reads CSVEIVVNEQFF. The CDR3 DNA reads as TGCAGCGTTGAGATAGTTGTCAATGAGCAGTTCTTC.

The CDR3: CASSNLPQGSGELFF. The DNA for the CDR3 is TGTGCCAGCAGCAACTTACCACAGGGGAGCGGGGAGCTGTTTTTT. The J gene is TRBJ2-2, the V gene TRBV11-3, with 7 bases aligning to TRBD1. V was pared by 5 bases and J by 7 bases, with 10 bases of the junction left unmatched. The CDR3 loop spans 15 amino acids. CDR1 is SGHNT and CDR2 is YENEEA in the germline V gene.